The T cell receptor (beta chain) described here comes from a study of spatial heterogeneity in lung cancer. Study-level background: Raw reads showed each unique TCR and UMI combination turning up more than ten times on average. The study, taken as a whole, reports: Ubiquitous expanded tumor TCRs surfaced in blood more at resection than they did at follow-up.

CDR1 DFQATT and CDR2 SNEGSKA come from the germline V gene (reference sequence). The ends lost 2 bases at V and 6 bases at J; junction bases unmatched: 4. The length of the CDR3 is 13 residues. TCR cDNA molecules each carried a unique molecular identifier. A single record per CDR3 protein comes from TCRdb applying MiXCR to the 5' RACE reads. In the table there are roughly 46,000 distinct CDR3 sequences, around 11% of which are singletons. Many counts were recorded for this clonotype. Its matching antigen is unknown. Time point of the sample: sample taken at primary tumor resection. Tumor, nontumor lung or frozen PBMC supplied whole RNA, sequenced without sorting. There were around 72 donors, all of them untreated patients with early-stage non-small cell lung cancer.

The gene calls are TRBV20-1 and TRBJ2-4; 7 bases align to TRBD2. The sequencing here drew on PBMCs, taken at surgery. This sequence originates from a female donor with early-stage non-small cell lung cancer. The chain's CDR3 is CSARSGASNIQYF. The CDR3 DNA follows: TGCAGTGCTAGAAGCGGGGCTTCAAACATTCAGTACTTC.